A single sample gave rise to the 29 T cell receptor beta chains below, sequenced in a study of blood T cell repertoires in COVID-19. TCRdb's copy holds only in-frame clones and misses some; the assay was immunoSEQ multiplex PCR. The sample yields approximately 170,000 clones, around 90% seen once. Sequencing input: peripheral blood. The receptors were gathered from a man aged 55 to 70 with acute or convalescent COVID-19.

The chain has TRBV19 and TRBJ1-5; TRBD1 aligns across 9 bases. Germline V lookup: CDR1 LNHDA, CDR2 SQIVND (reference sequence). The CDR3 consists of 15 residues. Unmatched junction bases numbered 3, after V lost 4 bases and J lost 2 bases. DNA for the CDR3: TGTGCCAGTAGTAGCCGGGACAGGGGCAATCAGCCCCAGCATTTT. Its translation is CASSSRDRGNQPQHF.

The chain carries TRBV5-4 and TRBJ1-4, with 7 bases identical to TRBD1. V trimming: 0 bases; J trimming: 8 bases; junction bases outside the gene matches: 7. The CDR3 consists of 15 residues. Per germline, CDR1 SGHNT and CDR2 YYREEE (reference sequence). The CDR3 nucleotides are TGTGCCAGCAGCTTGGATAGGGGGCAGTACGAAAAACTGTTTTTT. It is translated as CASSLDRGQYEKLFF.

This clone has more than one count but fewer than ten. This chain links TRBV30 with TRBJ1-6; no clear D gene. This CDR3 has 12 residues. CDR1 GTSNPN and CDR2 SVGIG come from the germline V gene (reference sequence). The ends were cut back, 2 bases at V and 5 bases at J, with 4 bases in the middle. The CDR3 sequence is CAWSPDNSPLHF. CDR3 coding DNA: TGTGCCTGGAGTCCAGATAATTCACCCCTCCACTTT.

The chain has TRBV29-1 and TRBJ1-1; D may be TRBD1 (5 bases). V dropped 7 bases and J dropped 0 bases, with 15 bases sitting between them. The CDR3 spans 14 residues. The germline V gene encodes CDR1 SQVTM and CDR2 ANQGSEA. CDR3 loop: CSARGGAVNTEAFF. The CDR3, as DNA: TGCAGCGCCCGGGGGGGTGCAGTGAACACTGAAGCTTTCTTT.

The CDR3 sequence is CASKAEIFSFDTQYF. The CDR3, as DNA: TGTGCCAGTAAAGCGGAGATCTTCTCTTTTGATACGCAGTATTTT. The rearrangement links TRBV19 to TRBJ2-3, with D possibly being TRBD2 (5 bases). CDR3 length equals 15 residues. V lost 7 bases to trimming and J lost 6 bases, with 20 bases between them. From germline, CDR1 is LNHDA and CDR2 SQIVND (reference sequence).

J is TRBJ2-6 and V is TRBV18; perhaps TRBD1 as D (5 bases). Trimming shortened V by 3 bases and J by 1 base, and 25 bases separated the two germline ends. Germline V CDR1 and CDR2: KGHSH, LQKENI. This CDR3 contains 21 residues. This CDR3 reads CASSPQLISGFSTSGANVLTF. The CDR3 DNA sequence: TGTGCCAGCTCACCTCAATTGATTTCAGGGTTCAGCACTTCTGGGGCCAACGTCCTGACTTTC. The variable domain in full, with the rest retrieved from reference TRBV18 and TRBJ2-6, is NAGVMQNPRHLVRRRGQEARLRCSPMKGHSHVYWYRQLPEEGLKFMVYLQKENIIDESGMPKERFSAEFPKEGPSILRIQQVVRGDSAAYFCASSPQLISGFSTSGANVLTFGAGSRLTVL.

This chain uses TRBV5-8 with TRBJ2-5; the match to TRBD2 covers 12 bases. CDR3 length: 15 amino acids. J gave up 2 bases and V 3 bases, and 2 bases lay outside the gene matches. The germline V gene has CDR1 SGHTS and CDR2 YDEGEE. CDR3 in amino acids: CASSSTSGRQETQYF. CDR3 bases: TGTGCCAGCAGCTCGACTAGCGGGAGACAAGAGACCCAGTACTTC.

The V and J genes are TRBV4-1 and TRBJ2-2, with 11 bases that match TRBD2. V shed 0 bases, J shed 4 bases, and the junction held 4 bases outside the gene matches. The germline CDR1 and CDR2 sequences are MGHRA and YSYEKL. CDR3 length: 17 amino acids. CDR3 bases: TGCGCCAGCAGCCAAGAGGGACTAGCGGTCTTCACCGGGGAGCTGTTTTTT. It translates to CASSQEGLAVFTGELFF.

This clone appeared once. The V and J genes are TRBV10-3 and TRBJ2-5; 7 positions match TRBD2. V dropped 3 bases and J dropped 5; count of bases not matched to a gene: 0. CDR3 length: 12 residues. From germline, CDR1 is ENHRY and CDR2 SYGVKD. The CDR3: CAISELAETQYF. Written as DNA, the CDR3 is TGTGCCATCAGTGAACTAGCGGAGACCCAGTACTTC.

The chain couples TRBV19 to TRBJ2-5; 10 bases match TRBD2. Per the germline V gene, CDR1 is LNHDA and CDR2 is SQIVND (reference sequence). V lost 4 bases, J lost 4 bases, and 9 bases stayed unmatched. CDR3 size: 16 residues. For the CDR3, the DNA is TGTGCCAGTAGTAGAGGGGTAGCGGGGGGCCCAGAGACCCAGTACTTC. Its translation is CASSRGVAGGPETQYF.

In regard to this clone: Other DNA sequences in this sample translate to the same CDR3. This chain uses TRBV7-2 with TRBJ1-1; possibly TRBD1 for D (6 bases). The V gene's germline CDR1 is SGHTA and CDR2 FQGNSA. The CDR3 totals 13 residues. The germline V and J ends were trimmed by 3 bases and 2 bases, with 7 bases remaining between them. CDR3 bases: TGTGCCAGCAGCTTGACAGGAAACACTGAAGCTTTCTTT. Translation: CASSLTGNTEAFF.

V is TRBV11-2 and J is TRBJ1-5; 9 bases map to TRBD1. Germline V gene sequence: CDR1 SGHAT, CDR2 FQNNGV. This CDR3 has 15 amino acids. Germline trimming cut 0 bases from V and 7 bases from J; bases unmatched to any gene: 4. The CDR3 sequence: CASSLDGTGWQPQHF. CDR3 nucleotide sequence: TGTGCCAGCAGCTTAGATGGGACAGGGTGGCAGCCCCAGCATTTT.

The J gene is TRBJ1-2, the V gene TRBV24-1, with unresolved D. Trimming stripped 9 bases from V and 2 bases from J, with 6 bases between. The CDR3 length is 11 residues. Germline values: CDR1 KGHDR, CDR2 SFDVKD. CDR3 sequence: CATRSNYGYTF. CDR3 bases: TGTGCCACCCGGTCGAACTATGGCTACACCTTC.

The V and J genes are TRBV9 and TRBJ2-2, with TRBD1 matching over 8 bases. With V trimmed by 4 bases and J by 3 bases, 8 bases remained unmatched. Per the germline V gene, CDR1 is SGDLS and CDR2 is YYNGEE. CDR3 size: 16 residues. The CDR3: CASSPGQAKHTGELFF. DNA for the CDR3: TGTGCCAGCAGCCCGGGACAGGCTAAGCACACCGGGGAGCTGTTTTTT.

The chain joins TRBV24-1 to TRBJ2-7; TRBD2 might be the D (6 bases). Germline values: CDR1 KGHDR, CDR2 SFDVKD. V lost 6 bases, J lost 7 bases, and 18 bases lay in between. The CDR3 length is 14 residues. The CDR3 sequence: CATSHNRLRGEQYV. In nucleotides, the CDR3 is TGTGCCACCAGTCACAACAGACTTCGGGGGGAGCAGTACGTC.

The chain links TRBV2 to TRBJ2-1; possible D gene TRBD2, 6 bases. Germline CDR1 SNHLY, CDR2 FYNNEI. V shed 10 bases and J shed 2 bases, with 12 bases lying between them. The CDR3 extends over 13 amino acids. Here the CDR3 DNA reads TGTGCCATGGGGGACTTCCCCTACAATGAGCAGTTCTTC. Its protein is CAMGDFPYNEQFF.

The chain recombines TRBV6-2 or TRBV6-3 with TRBJ2-7; 8 bases line up with TRBD2. The CDR3 extends over 15 amino acids. Germline trimming cut 2 bases from V and 5 bases from J; bases unmatched to any gene: 8. CDR1 and CDR2 (germline): MNHEY, SVGEGT. The CDR3 DNA reads as TGTGCCAGCAGTTACACTCGGGAGGGAAGGCACGAGCAGTACTTC. Protein product: CASSYTREGRHEQYF.

The chain employs TRBV9 and TRBJ1-1; 7 nucleotides agree with TRBD1. J gave up 8 bases and V 0 bases, and 10 bases lay outside the gene matches. The CDR3 sequence is 15 residues long. CDR1 is SGDLS and CDR2 is YYNGEE in the germline V gene. Here the CDR3 reads CASSVAAGGTGEAFF. In DNA, the CDR3 is TGTGCCAGCAGCGTAGCGGCAGGGGGGACTGGGGAAGCTTTCTTT.

The genes are TRBV30 and TRBJ2-6; 8 bases fit TRBD1. This CDR3 is 17 amino acids long. V lost 2 bases and J lost 0; bases outside the gene matches: 6. Per germline, CDR1 GTSNPN and CDR2 SVGIG (reference sequence). The CDR3 loop reads CAWSQGQVVSGANVLTF. The CDR3 region has the DNA TGTGCCTGGAGTCAGGGACAGGTTGTCTCTGGGGCCAACGTCCTGACTTTC.

This clone appeared a few times. The chain combines TRBV13 with TRBJ2-7; 9 bases match TRBD1. The V and J ends lost 1 base and 4 bases, in that order; junction bases with no gene match: 5. Germline-derived CDR1 and CDR2 are PRHDT and FYEKMQ (reference sequence). This CDR3 contains 15 residues. As DNA, the CDR3 is TGTGCCAGCAGCTTAGCAGGACAGGGGAGATACGAGCAGTACTTC. Amino acids: CASSLAGQGRYEQYF. The variable domain in full, completed from reference TRBV13 and TRBJ2-7, reads AAGVIQSPRHLIKEKRETATLKCYPIPRHDTVYWYQQGPGQDPQFLISFYEKMQSDKGSIPDRFSAQQFSDYHSELNMSSLELGDSALYFCASSLAGQGRYEQYFGPGTRLTVT.

This chain uses TRBV20-1 with TRBJ1-2; no clear D gene. Trimming left V 0 bases short and J 8 bases short, with 7 bases between. This CDR3 is built from 11 residues. CDR1 is DFQATT, CDR2 SNEGSKA, per germline (reference sequence). The CDR3 DNA reads TGCAGTGCTAGAGATCCGTCCGGCTACACCTTC. Its translation: CSARDPSGYTF.

The chain has TRBV29-1 and TRBJ1-1, with D perhaps TRBD1 (6 bases). The germline V gene encodes CDR1 SQVTM and CDR2 ANQGSEA. This CDR3 region has 12 residues. Trimming took 0 bases from V and 4 from J, leaving 6 bases between them. For the CDR3, the DNA is TGCAGCGTTGAAGAAGGGGGCACTGAAGCTTTCTTT. This translates into CSVEEGGTEAFF.

V usage is TRBV12-3 or TRBV12-4 and J usage is TRBJ1-1, with D perhaps matching TRBD1 (5 bases). This CDR3 has 13 amino acids. V lost 1 base and J lost 8, with 11 bases in between. CDR3 nucleotides: TGTGCCAGCAGTTTAGTGGGGGGGAACGAAGCTTTCTTT. This codes for CASSLVGGNEAFF.

The CDR3 DNA is TGTGCCAGCAGTTCGACAGGGGAGAATGAGCAGTTCTTC. This translates into CASSSTGENEQFF. The chain is built from TRBV6-5 and TRBJ2-1; 8 bases match TRBD1. The CDR3 length is 13 residues. V shed 4 bases, J shed 7 bases, and the junction held 3 bases outside the gene matches. From germline, CDR1 is MNHEY and CDR2 SVGAGI.

This chain uses TRBV28 with TRBJ2-3; the D gene is possibly TRBD1 (5 bases). The V end lost 4 bases, the J end lost 1 base, and 15 bases lay between the germline ends. From germline, CDR1 is MDHEN and CDR2 SYDVKM. The CDR3 covers 16 residues. The CDR3 coding sequence is TGTGCCAGCAGTTCCCCTACGGGCAGGGGCACAGATACGCAGTATTTT. It specifies CASSSPTGRGTDTQYF.

The V and J genes are TRBV7-8 and TRBJ2-7; no clear D. The V gene's germline CDR1 is SGHVS and CDR2 FQNEAQ. The V and J ends lost 1 base and 0 bases respectively, with 7 bases between them. The CDR3 covers 14 residues. CDR3 amino acids: CASSLGLSSYEQYF. Written as DNA, the CDR3 is TGTGCCAGCAGCTTAGGCCTTAGCTCCTACGAGCAGTACTTC.

This clone appeared once. The genes are TRBV19 and TRBJ2-5; TRBD2 matches 7 bases. In germline, CDR1 is LNHDA, CDR2 SQIVND (reference sequence). Germline trimming cut 6 bases from V and 2 bases from J; bases unmatched to any gene: 9. CDR3 size: 15 residues. The CDR3: CASRAQGAGQETQYF. In DNA form, the CDR3 reads TGTGCCAGTAGGGCCCAAGGAGCGGGGCAAGAGACCCAGTACTTC. Supplemented by reference TRBV19 and TRBJ2-5, the full variable domain reads DGGITQSPKYLFRKEGQNVTLSCEQNLNHDAMYWYRQDPGQGLRLIYYSQIVNDFQKGDIAEGYSVSREKKESFPLTVTSAQKNPTAFYLCASRAQGAGQETQYFGPGTRLLVL.

The gene calls are TRBV19 and TRBJ1-1; D is unresolved. The CDR3 sequence is 13 residues long. V lost 6 bases and J 3 bases, leaving 11 bases between the germline ends. CDR1 is LNHDA and CDR2 is SQIVND in the germline V gene (reference sequence). The CDR3 DNA follows: TGTGCCAGTAGAGGCTACCGGGACACTGAAGCTTTCTTT. Translating it yields CASRGYRDTEAFF.

The gene calls are TRBV7-9 and TRBJ1-1, with D perhaps matching TRBD1 (5 bases). This CDR3 has 15 amino acids. The V gene's germline CDR1 is SEHNR and CDR2 FQNEAQ (reference sequence). The ends were cut back, 0 bases at V and 5 bases at J, with 13 bases in the middle. The CDR3, as DNA: TGTGCCAGCAGCTTAGCCTTAGGGGTAGAAACTGAAGCTTTCTTT. Translated, it gives CASSLALGVETEAFF.